Detailed here is one T cell receptor (beta chain). The antigen remains undetermined. Only in-frame clones appear in the TCRdb table, and some are missing; sequencing was by immunoSEQ multiplex PCR. This repertoire includes some 150,000 clones. The sample originates from a study of T cell responses to AZD1222 COVID-19 vaccine. Germline CDR1 and CDR2: MGHRA and YSYEKL. The V gene lost 4 bases and the J gene lost 0 bases, with 12 bases spanning the gap. The CDR3 contains 15 residues. The study's findings and limits: The sample set comprised mostly white British donors with more females, and clonal diversity was possibly underestimated.

This TCR was recovered from an adult in good health. Sequenced: peripheral blood. The chain has TRBV4-1 and TRBJ1-1; perhaps TRBD1 as D (5 bases). CDR3 protein: CASSPRDEVNTEAFF. The CDR3 coding sequence is TGCGCCAGCAGCCCTCGGGACGAGGTGAACACTGAAGCTTTCTTT.